This is a list of T cell receptor beta chains from one sample in a study of cytomegalovirus exposure and HLA in healthy donors. The method was immunoSEQ multiplex PCR; TCRdb's version includes in-frame clones alone and lacks a portion of them. The sample records approximately 160,000 clones, 75% to 85% being singletons. Sequenced input: PBMCs. The receptors were sampled from a man aged 25-45 years in good health and CMV-seropositive. Both conserved end residues are part of each CDR3. The D gene is left open where the match is weak. Some rows have no size entry. The others give once, few or many, or a class for an expanded clone.

cdr3_nt: TGTGCCAGCAGCTTAGAGAGGGGGACAGGGTTCAAAGATACGCAGTATTTT
cdr3_aa: CASSLERGTGFKDTQYF
cdr3_length: 17
clone_size: NA
v_call: TRBV7-2
j_call: TRBJ2-3
d_call: TRBD1

cdr3_nt: TGTGCCAGCAGCTTCCTTAGCGGGAGGGCACATACGCAGTATTTT
cdr3_aa: CASSFLSGRAHTQYF
cdr3_length: 15
clone_size: NA
v_call: TRBV7-9
j_call: TRBJ2-3
d_call: TRBD2

cdr3_nt: TGTGCCAGCAGTCAACTGGACACCGGGGAGCTGTTTTTT
cdr3_aa: CASSQLDTGELFF
cdr3_length: 13
clone_size: NA
v_call: TRBV6-1
j_call: TRBJ2-2
d_call: NA

cdr3_nt: TGTGCCAGCAGCCAAGACATCGGCGGGGGTACCCTAGACTCCTACAATGAGCAGTTCTTC
cdr3_aa: CASSQDIGGGTLDSYNEQFF
cdr3_length: 20
clone_size: NA
v_call: TRBV4-2
j_call: TRBJ2-1
d_call: TRBD2

cdr3_nt: TGTGCCAGCAGCGCCGTCGGGGGAGGGCCCTATGGCTACACCTTC
cdr3_aa: CASSAVGGGPYGYTF
cdr3_length: 15
clone_size: once
v_call: TRBV5-6
j_call: TRBJ1-2
d_call: NA

cdr3_nt: TGTGCCAGCAGCAACCTATTAGGGACAGTAGAAAAACTGTTTTTT
cdr3_aa: CASSNLLGTVEKLFF
cdr3_length: 15
clone_size: NA
v_call: TRBV28
j_call: TRBJ1-4
d_call: TRBD1

cdr3_nt: TGTGCCAGCTCACCCCCCCAGCGGTACCAAGAGGCCCAGTACTTC
cdr3_aa: CASSPPQRYQEAQYF
cdr3_length: 15
clone_size: NA
v_call: TRBV18
j_call: TRBJ2-5
d_call: NA

cdr3_nt: TGCGCCAGCAGCTTGGGACGGACAACGAGCACCGGGGAGCTGTTTTTT
cdr3_aa: CASSLGRTTSTGELFF
cdr3_length: 16
clone_size: many
v_call: TRBV5-1
j_call: TRBJ2-2
d_call: NA

cdr3_nt: TGTGCCAGCAGTTACTCGGCAGGGGGAACGCAGTATTTT
cdr3_aa: CASSYSAGGTQYF
cdr3_length: 13
clone_size: NA
v_call: TRBV6-5
j_call: TRBJ2-3
d_call: TRBD1

cdr3_nt: TGTGCCAGCAGCTGGGGGGGGACAGGGTCGGGAGATACGCAGTATTTT
cdr3_aa: CASSWGGTGSGDTQYF
cdr3_length: 16
clone_size: NA
v_call: TRBV11-2
j_call: TRBJ2-3
d_call: TRBD1

cdr3_nt: TGTGCCATCAGTGCGAGCAGGGGGCGCGAAAAACTGTTTTTT
cdr3_aa: CAISASRGREKLFF
cdr3_length: 14
clone_size: NA
v_call: TRBV10-3
j_call: TRBJ1-4
d_call: TRBD1

cdr3_nt: TGTGCCAGCAGCTGGGAGGACAGGTATAGACATGAAGCTTTCTTT
cdr3_aa: CASSWEDRYRHEAFF
cdr3_length: 15
clone_size: NA
v_call: TRBV7-9
j_call: TRBJ1-1
d_call: TRBD1

cdr3_nt: TGTGCCAGCACCCTAGGGTGGGGAGGTAGGACTGAGCAGTTCTTC
cdr3_aa: CASTLGWGGRTEQFF
cdr3_length: 15
clone_size: once
v_call: TRBV6-6
j_call: TRBJ2-1
d_call: NA

cdr3_nt: TGCGCCAGCAGCATACTCGGGGCGATGGACAGGGCGCGGGAGAGCACTGAAGCTTTCTTT
cdr3_aa: CASSILGAMDRARESTEAFF
cdr3_length: 20
clone_size: NA
v_call: TRBV5-1
j_call: TRBJ1-1
d_call: TRBD1

cdr3_nt: TGCGCCAGCAGCTTGGTGGGACAGAGGATGGGCACCGGGGAGCTGTTTTTT
cdr3_aa: CASSLVGQRMGTGELFF
cdr3_length: 17
clone_size: NA
v_call: TRBV5-1
j_call: TRBJ2-2
d_call: TRBD1

cdr3_nt: TGTGCCAGCAGTTACTCTGGGACAGGGGGCTACGAGCAGTACTTC
cdr3_aa: CASSYSGTGGYEQYF
cdr3_length: 15
clone_size: once
v_call: TRBV6-5
j_call: TRBJ2-7
d_call: TRBD1

cdr3_nt: TGTGCCAGCAGTTATAAGGGGAAACAGCCCCAGCATTTT
cdr3_aa: CASSYKGKQPQHF
cdr3_length: 13
clone_size: NA
v_call: TRBV6-1
j_call: TRBJ1-5
d_call: NA

cdr3_nt: TGTGCCAGCAGCGCGGGGACAGGGGGAGGAAAACTGTTTTTT
cdr3_aa: CASSAGTGGGKLFF
cdr3_length: 14
clone_size: NA
v_call: TRBV5-4
j_call: TRBJ1-4
d_call: TRBD1

cdr3_nt: TGTGCCAGCAGCCATCGGGAAGGGGAGACCCAGTACTTC
cdr3_aa: CASSHREGETQYF
cdr3_length: 13
clone_size: once
v_call: TRBV14
j_call: TRBJ2-5
d_call: NA

cdr3_nt: TGCAGCGTCTGGCCTCGACAGGGTGGGGAGACCCAGTACTTC
cdr3_aa: CSVWPRQGGETQYF
cdr3_length: 14
clone_size: NA
v_call: TRBV29-1
j_call: TRBJ2-5
d_call: TRBD1

cdr3_nt: TGTGCCAGCAGTTTCCTCACGGGAGGGCGGGGGGAGCAGTACTTC
cdr3_aa: CASSFLTGGRGEQYF
cdr3_length: 15
clone_size: NA
v_call: TRBV27
j_call: TRBJ2-7
d_call: TRBD2

cdr3_nt: TGTGCCAGCGGGCTAACAGGAATTGAGACCCAGTACTTC
cdr3_aa: CASGLTGIETQYF
cdr3_length: 13
clone_size: NA
v_call: TRBV27
j_call: TRBJ2-5
d_call: NA

cdr3_nt: TGTGCCAGCAGGAAGCTAGAAGCTTTCTTT
cdr3_aa: CASRKLEAFF
cdr3_length: 10
clone_size: NA
v_call: TRBV2
j_call: TRBJ1-1
d_call: NA

cdr3_nt: TGTGCCAGCAGCTTTTTCTTCGACAGGGGCCTGGCGAACACCGGGGAGCTGTTTTTT
cdr3_aa: CASSFFFDRGLANTGELFF
cdr3_length: 19
clone_size: NA
v_call: TRBV5-6
j_call: TRBJ2-2
d_call: TRBD1

cdr3_nt: TGTGCCAGCAGCGAACTAGCGGGAGCTGCAGATACGCAGTATTTT
cdr3_aa: CASSELAGAADTQYF
cdr3_length: 15
clone_size: NA
v_call: TRBV7-3
j_call: TRBJ2-3
d_call: TRBD2

cdr3_nt: TGTGCCAGCAGCGTGGCTGGACTAGAGCAGTTCTTC
cdr3_aa: CASSVAGLEQFF
cdr3_length: 12
clone_size: few
v_call: TRBV9
j_call: TRBJ2-1
d_call: NA

cdr3_nt: TGTGCCAGCAGCCGCCCCAAGGGGGCGAAGTCTTTC
cdr3_aa: CASSRPKGAKSF
cdr3_length: 12
clone_size: NA
v_call: TRBV11-3
j_call: TRBJ2-6
d_call: TRBD1

cdr3_nt: TGTGCCAGCAGTTCGACTAGCGGGAGGGGGGGTTACACAGATACGCAGTATTTT
cdr3_aa: CASSSTSGRGGYTDTQYF
cdr3_length: 18
clone_size: NA
v_call: TRBV28
j_call: TRBJ2-3
d_call: TRBD2

cdr3_nt: TGTGCCAGCAGCTTCGAAGGACTAGCGGGGGGAGAGCAGTTCTTC
cdr3_aa: CASSFEGLAGGEQFF
cdr3_length: 15
clone_size: once
v_call: TRBV7-6
j_call: TRBJ2-1
d_call: TRBD2

cdr3_nt: TGTGCCAGCAGGGACGGGGGGCGCTACGAGCAGTACTTC
cdr3_aa: CASRDGGRYEQYF
cdr3_length: 13
clone_size: NA
v_call: TRBV2
j_call: TRBJ2-7
d_call: NA

cdr3_nt: TGTGCCAGCTCACCAGGGGGACAGGGAGGAGATACGCAGTATTTT
cdr3_aa: CASSPGGQGGDTQYF
cdr3_length: 15
clone_size: NA
v_call: TRBV18
j_call: TRBJ2-3
d_call: TRBD1

cdr3_nt: TGCGCCAGCAGCCAAGATCGGGCTGGAGGCCCCTTGGATGAGCAGTTCTTC
cdr3_aa: CASSQDRAGGPLDEQFF
cdr3_length: 17
clone_size: NA
v_call: TRBV4-3
j_call: TRBJ2-1
d_call: NA

cdr3_nt: TGTGCTAGTGGAAAGAGCGTGGCTAATGAAAAACTGTTTTTT
cdr3_aa: CASGKSVANEKLFF
cdr3_length: 14
clone_size: NA
v_call: TRBV12-5
j_call: TRBJ1-4
d_call: NA

cdr3_nt: TGTGCCACCAGCAGCGCCGGGACAGGGGGATTGTCAGAGACCCAGTACTTC
cdr3_aa: CATSSAGTGGLSETQYF
cdr3_length: 17
clone_size: NA
v_call: TRBV15
j_call: TRBJ2-5
d_call: TRBD1

cdr3_nt: TGCGCCAGCAGTGAAAGGGGCTACAATGAGCAGTTCTTC
cdr3_aa: CASSERGYNEQFF
cdr3_length: 13
clone_size: once
v_call: TRBV10-1
j_call: TRBJ2-1
d_call: NA

cdr3_nt: TGCGCCAGCAGCGAACCCGGGTCCTACGAGCAGTACTTC
cdr3_aa: CASSEPGSYEQYF
cdr3_length: 13
clone_size: NA
v_call: TRBV5-1
j_call: TRBJ2-7
d_call: NA

cdr3_nt: TGTTCCAGCAGCTTAGCCGGGACACCCCACGAGCAGTACTTC
cdr3_aa: CSSSLAGTPHEQYF
cdr3_length: 14
clone_size: NA
v_call: TRBV7-9
j_call: TRBJ2-7
d_call: NA

cdr3_nt: TGTGCCAGCAGCGTAGGAGAGCTCTCCTACGAGCAGTACTTC
cdr3_aa: CASSVGELSYEQYF
cdr3_length: 14
clone_size: once
v_call: TRBV9
j_call: TRBJ2-7
d_call: NA

cdr3_nt: TGTGCCAGCAGTTACTTAATCGGAGGGTCCGGCTACACCTTC
cdr3_aa: CASSYLIGGSGYTF
cdr3_length: 14
clone_size: NA
v_call: TRBV27
j_call: TRBJ1-2
d_call: NA

cdr3_nt: TGTGCCAGCAGGCGGACTAGCGGGAGAACCTACGAGCAGTACTTC
cdr3_aa: CASRRTSGRTYEQYF
cdr3_length: 15
clone_size: few
v_call: TRBV28
j_call: TRBJ2-7
d_call: TRBD2

cdr3_nt: TGTGCCAGCAGCCCTTCCCATTCCGGGGGAGGGGGGCGTAGGGGAGAAAAACTGTTTTTT
cdr3_aa: CASSPSHSGGGGRRGEKLFF
cdr3_length: 20
clone_size: NA
v_call: TRBV7-6
j_call: TRBJ1-4
d_call: NA

cdr3_nt: TGTGCCAGCAGCTTCGGAGCGGCTAGCTCCTACGAGCAGTACTTC
cdr3_aa: CASSFGAASSYEQYF
cdr3_length: 15
clone_size: NA
v_call: TRBV7-8
j_call: TRBJ2-7
d_call: NA

cdr3_nt: TGCGCCAGCAGTCCGGGACTAGCGGGAGGGTACAATGAGCAGTTCTTC
cdr3_aa: CASSPGLAGGYNEQFF
cdr3_length: 16
clone_size: NA
v_call: TRBV5-1
j_call: TRBJ2-1
d_call: TRBD2

cdr3_nt: TGTGCCAGCAGTGAAGCGCTCGGAGGGGACAGGGGCTATGGCTACACCTTC
cdr3_aa: CASSEALGGDRGYGYTF
cdr3_length: 17
clone_size: NA
v_call: TRBV6-1
j_call: TRBJ1-2
d_call: TRBD1

cdr3_nt: TGTGCCAGCAGCTCGGACAGGGGGAGCAATCAGCCCCAGCATTTT
cdr3_aa: CASSSDRGSNQPQHF
cdr3_length: 15
clone_size: NA
v_call: TRBV11-2
j_call: TRBJ1-5
d_call: TRBD1

cdr3_nt: TGTGCCAGCAGCCAAGAGCTCGGGGCCTACGAGCAGTACTTC
cdr3_aa: CASSQELGAYEQYF
cdr3_length: 14
clone_size: NA
v_call: TRBV4-2
j_call: TRBJ2-7
d_call: NA

cdr3_nt: TGTGCCAGCAGTTATAGCCGGGAGTGGGAAAAACTGTTTTTT
cdr3_aa: CASSYSREWEKLFF
cdr3_length: 14
clone_size: NA
v_call: TRBV6-6
j_call: TRBJ1-4
d_call: NA

cdr3_nt: TGTGCCAGCAGTGAAGCACCAGGGGGCAATTCACCCCTCCACTTT
cdr3_aa: CASSEAPGGNSPLHF
cdr3_length: 15
clone_size: NA
v_call: TRBV6-1
j_call: TRBJ1-6
d_call: TRBD1

cdr3_nt: TGTGCCAGCAGGGGGACAGCGCTGAACACTGAAGCTTTCTTT
cdr3_aa: CASRGTALNTEAFF
cdr3_length: 14
clone_size: NA
v_call: TRBV6-5
j_call: TRBJ1-1
d_call: TRBD1

cdr3_nt: TGTGCCAGCAGCGATGACGGACACCACCAAGAGACCCAGTACTTC
cdr3_aa: CASSDDGHHQETQYF
cdr3_length: 15
clone_size: once
v_call: TRBV2
j_call: TRBJ2-5
d_call: NA

cdr3_nt: TGTGCCAGCAGCGTGGGACAACTTAACTATGGCTACACCTTC
cdr3_aa: CASSVGQLNYGYTF
cdr3_length: 14
clone_size: NA
v_call: TRBV5-8
j_call: TRBJ1-2
d_call: NA

cdr3_nt: TGTGCCAGCAGTTCTCGGGGGGGCCGGGTGTACAATGAGCAGTTCTTC
cdr3_aa: CASSSRGGRVYNEQFF
cdr3_length: 16
clone_size: NA
v_call: TRBV27
j_call: TRBJ2-1
d_call: TRBD2

cdr3_nt: TGCGCCAGCAGCCCGCCCAGACAGAGCGGGGGGGCCTTCGATACGCAGTATTTT
cdr3_aa: CASSPPRQSGGAFDTQYF
cdr3_length: 18
clone_size: NA
v_call: TRBV4-1
j_call: TRBJ2-3
d_call: TRBD2

cdr3_nt: TGTGCCAGCACCCCGCTAGCGGGAGTCGGCAATGAGCAGTTCTTC
cdr3_aa: CASTPLAGVGNEQFF
cdr3_length: 15
clone_size: NA
v_call: TRBV6-6
j_call: TRBJ2-1
d_call: TRBD2

cdr3_nt: TGTGCCAGCAGCCCTGGGGGTAGCGGCCCCTACGAGCAGTACTTC
cdr3_aa: CASSPGGSGPYEQYF
cdr3_length: 15
clone_size: NA
v_call: TRBV28
j_call: TRBJ2-7
d_call: NA

cdr3_nt: TGTGCCAGCAGTTCCTCCGGTGGGGGCAGGGACACTGAAGCTTTCTTT
cdr3_aa: CASSSSGGGRDTEAFF
cdr3_length: 16
clone_size: NA
v_call: TRBV6-6
j_call: TRBJ1-1
d_call: NA